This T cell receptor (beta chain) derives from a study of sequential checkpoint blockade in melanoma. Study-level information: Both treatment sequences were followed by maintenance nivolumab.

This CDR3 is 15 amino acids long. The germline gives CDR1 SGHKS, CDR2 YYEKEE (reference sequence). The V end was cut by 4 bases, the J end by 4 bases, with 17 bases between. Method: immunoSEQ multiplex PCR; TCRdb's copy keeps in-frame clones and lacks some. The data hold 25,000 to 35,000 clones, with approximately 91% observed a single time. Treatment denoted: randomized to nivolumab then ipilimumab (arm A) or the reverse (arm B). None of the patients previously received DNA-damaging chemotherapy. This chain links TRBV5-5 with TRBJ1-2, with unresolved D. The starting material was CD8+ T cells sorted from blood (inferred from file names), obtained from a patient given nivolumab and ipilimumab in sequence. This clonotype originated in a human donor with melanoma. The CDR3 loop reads CASSPFQAAGYGYTF. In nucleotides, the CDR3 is TGTGCCAGCAGCCCATTCCAGGCAGCGGGCTATGGCTACACCTTC. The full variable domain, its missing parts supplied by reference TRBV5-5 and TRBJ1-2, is DAGVTQSPTHLIKTRGQQVTLRCSPISGHKSVSWYQQVLGQGPQFIFQYYEKEERGRGNFPDRFSARQFPNYSSELNVNALLLGDSALYLCASSPFQAAGYGYTFGSGTRLTVV.